This TCR beta chain came from a study of T cell repertoires in cytomegalovirus infection. Study-wide results and limits: HLA-C-restricted, CMV-specific TCR beta clonotypes were dominant ex vivo.

There are a few counts of this clonotype. The antigen is unknown. TCRdb re-derived calls from the reads in MiXCR, one entry per CDR3 protein. The sample includes hundreds of thousands of distinct CDR3 sequences, approximately 24% of them seen just once. Trimming stripped 5 bases from V and 7 bases from J, with 14 bases between. The length of the CDR3 is 13 residues. Germline V gives CDR1 DFQATT, CDR2 SNEGSKA (reference sequence). This receptor was taken from a human donor in good health (CMV status not recorded). Some clones in this sample may be carry-over from other donors' samples. The chain joins TRBV20-1 to TRBJ2-2; perhaps TRBD1 as D (5 bases). The sample was CD8+ T cells from PBMCs. The CDR3 sequence: CSADPGYNGELFF. The CDR3 bases are TGCAGTGCTGACCCAGGGTATAACGGGGAGCTGTTTTTT.